The 32 T cell receptor beta chains below come from one sample, sequenced in a study of blood T cell repertoires in COVID-19 (TCRdb year 2020). The library was made by the immunoSEQ multiplex PCR assay. TCRdb provides this immuneACCESS table in a form limited to in-frame rearrangements. Some clones are lacking; in checked studies, under half of them reflect an unresolved V gene, and why the rest are absent is not known. This sample holds a few hundred thousand clones; around 90% were observed only once. The ten biggest clones cover about a fifth of the sample. Sequencing was performed on PBMCs or T cells enriched from blood (not recorded which). The receptor set was obtained from a woman aged 30 to 39 who had recovered from COVID-19.

This chain uses TRBV5-1 with TRBJ1-1; possible D gene TRBD1, 5 bases. The germline gives CDR1 SGHRS, CDR2 YFSETQ. The CDR3 covers 13 residues. V lost 0 bases and J lost 8, with 11 bases in between. As DNA, the CDR3 is TGCGCCAGCAGCTTGGGACAGCCTACCGAAGCTTTCTTT. Protein sequence: CASSLGQPTEAFF.

J is TRBJ2-7 and V is TRBV19; possible D gene TRBD2, 6 bases. Deletions cut 5 bases from V and 3 bases from J, with 17 bases between. The CDR3 sequence is 15 residues long. Germline CDR1 LNHDA, CDR2 SQIVND (reference sequence). CDR3 in amino acids: CASSASSQGGYEQYF. For the CDR3, the DNA is TGTGCCAGTAGTGCCTCCAGTCAGGGAGGCTACGAGCAGTACTTC.

This chain joins TRBV3-1 (or the pseudogene TRBV3-2) and TRBJ2-7; maybe TRBD1 (6 bases). The CDR3 spans 14 residues. Germline V CDR1 and CDR2: LGHDT, YNNKEL (reference sequence). V lost 4 bases and J 6 bases, leaving 16 bases between the germline ends. The DNA of the CDR3 is TGTGCCAGCAGCCCTAAGTCAGGGGTGGGCGAGCAGTACTTC. Amino acids: CASSPKSGVGEQYF.

This sequence joins TRBV5-6 and TRBJ2-1; D not resolved. Deletions cut 2 bases from V and 3 bases from J, with 6 bases between. The germline CDR1 and CDR2 sequences are SGHDT and YYEEEE. The CDR3 contains 13 residues. CDR3 nucleotide sequence: TGTGCCAGCAGCTTTACAAACTACAATGAGCAGTTCTTC. Protein sequence: CASSFTNYNEQFF.

To note about this clone: Sequence at one end of the junction differs from germline and may be a read error. This rearrangement joins TRBV4-1 to TRBJ1-3; 7 bases map to TRBD1. There are 17 residues in the CDR3. CDR1 and CDR2 from the germline V gene are MGHRA and YSYEKL. The CDR3 here is CASSQEWAGGLRNAIYF. The CDR3 DNA reads TGCGCCAGCAGCCAAGAATGGGCAGGGGGTCTCAGAAACGCCATATATTTT.

The CDR3 protein is CASSWSGSSSYNEQFF. The CDR3 DNA reads as TGTGCCAGCAGCTGGAGCGGGAGCAGCTCCTACAATGAGCAGTTCTTC. The rearrangement uses TRBV7-2 and TRBJ2-1, with TRBD2 identical over 8 bases. Germline assignment: CDR1 SGHTA and CDR2 FQGNSA. This CDR3 is built from 16 residues. The V segment lost 4 bases and the J segment 0 bases; nucleotides outside the gene matches: 5.

This rearrangement joins TRBV28 to TRBJ2-1, with a weak D call TRBD1 (5 bases). V was cut by 10 bases and J by 0 bases, with 13 bases left in between. The germline CDR1 and CDR2 sequences are MDHEN and SYDVKM. The CDR3 sequence is 14 residues long. CDR3 nucleotide sequence: TGTGCCACCAGGGTCCAGGGCTCCTACAATGAGCAGTTCTTC. It codes for CATRVQGSYNEQFF.

The chain combines TRBV4-3 with TRBJ2-3, with D possibly TRBD2 on 5 matching bases. Germline CDR1 reads LGHNA; CDR2 reads YSLEER. V lost 3 bases and J 4 bases, leaving 8 bases between the germline ends. The CDR3 extends over 13 amino acids. For the CDR3, the DNA is TGCGCCAGCAGCCAGGGGAGCGCAGATACGCAGTATTTT. It codes for CASSQGSADTQYF.

The V call is TRBV3-1 (or the pseudogene TRBV3-2), the J call TRBJ1-5, with TRBD1 identical over 12 bases. The V segment lost 4 bases and the J segment 0 bases; nucleotides outside the gene matches: 10. The CDR3 has 19 residues. CDR1 is LGHDT, CDR2 YNNKEL, per germline (reference sequence). The CDR3 DNA is TGTGCCAGCAGCCTAAGGGGACAGGGGGCTGAATATAGCAATCAGCCCCAGCATTTT. Translation gives CASSLRGQGAEYSNQPQHF.

V is TRBV27 and J is TRBJ2-3; 14 positions agree with TRBD2. The CDR3 runs to 16 residues. Germline loops: CDR1 MNHEY, CDR2 SMNVEV (reference sequence). Trimming took 4 bases from V and 3 from J; bases not matched to a gene: 3. CDR3 in DNA: TGTGCCAGCAGTTCGACTAGCGGGGGGGATACAGATACGCAGTATTTT. Its translation is CASSSTSGGDTDTQYF.

This sequence joins TRBV3-1 (or the pseudogene TRBV3-2) and TRBJ2-7; D gene uncertain. V lost 4 bases, J lost 0 bases, and 10 bases lay in between. The CDR3 is 14 residues long. Per germline, CDR1 LGHDT and CDR2 YNNKEL (reference sequence). CDR3 sequence reads: CASSLPGRSYEQYF. CDR3 nucleotides: TGTGCCAGCAGCCTTCCAGGTCGCTCCTACGAGCAGTACTTC.

This chain joins TRBV5-8 and TRBJ1-1, with D perhaps TRBD1 (6 bases). CDR1 is SGHTS, CDR2 YDEGEE, per germline. Trimming left V 4 bases short and J 6 bases short, with 19 bases between. This CDR3 comprises 15 residues. In DNA, the CDR3 is TGTGCCAGCAGCGCCCGTACAGGGATCATCGCTGAAGCTTTCTTT. This translates into CASSARTGIIAEAFF. Together with reference TRBV5-8 and TRBJ1-1, the CDR3 gives the full variable domain: EAGVTQSPTHLIKTRGQQATLRCSPISGHTSVYWYQQALGLGLQFLLWYDEGEERNRGNFPPRFSGRQFPNYSSELNVNALELEDSALYLCASSARTGIIAEAFFGQGTRLTVV.

The J gene is TRBJ1-1, the V gene TRBV11-1; possibly TRBD1 for D (5 bases). The CDR3 totals 15 residues. The V gene's germline CDR1 is SGHAT and CDR2 FQDESV (reference sequence). V lost 4 bases and J lost 4, with 16 bases in between. The CDR3 here is CASSSDASGITEAFF. For the CDR3, the DNA is TGTGCCAGCAGCTCAGACGCCTCAGGGATCACTGAAGCTTTCTTT. Using reference TRBV11-1 and TRBJ1-1 for the parts outside the CDR3, the full variable domain is EAEVAQSPRYKITEKSQAVAFWCDPISGHATLYWYRQILGQGPELLVQFQDESVVDDSQLPKDRFSAERLKGVDSTLKIQPAELGDSAMYLCASSSDASGITEAFFGQGTRLTVV.

This chain joins TRBV15 and TRBJ2-7; 8 bases are a match to TRBD1. The CDR3 runs 15 residues. Germline trimming cut 5 bases from V and 5 bases from J; bases unmatched to any gene: 11. Germline-derived CDR1 and CDR2 are LNHNV and YYDKDF (reference sequence). The CDR3 protein is CATSVYRGRTDEQYF. CDR3 DNA sequence: TGTGCCACCAGCGTCTACAGGGGGAGAACGGACGAGCAGTACTTC.

The CDR3 region is CASSGPGQGERTYEQYF. Written as DNA, the CDR3 is TGTGCCAGCTCAGGGCCGGGACAGGGAGAGAGGACCTACGAGCAGTACTTC. The genes are TRBV18 and TRBJ2-7; 9 bases are a match to TRBD1. The ends lost 5 bases at V and 2 bases at J; junction bases unmatched: 13. The CDR3 has 17 amino acids. The germline V gene has CDR1 KGHSH and CDR2 LQKENI.

CDR3 in DNA: TGTGCCTGGAGCCGGGAGAATAGCAATCAGCCCCAGCATTTT. Translated, it gives CAWSRENSNQPQHF. The V gene is TRBV30, the J gene TRBJ1-5, with unresolved D. Germline V lookup: CDR1 GTSNPN, CDR2 SVGIG (reference sequence). The CDR3 covers 14 residues. With 3 bases removed from V and 0 bases from J, the gap between germline ends came to 9 bases.

This chain uses TRBV6-5 with TRBJ1-1; D gene uncertain. The V gene lost 0 bases and the J gene lost 10 bases, with 18 bases spanning the gap. CDR1 MNHEY and CDR2 SVGAGI come from the germline V gene. The CDR3 sequence is 15 residues long. The CDR3 reads CASSYSGGRSAGAFF. The CDR3 DNA is TGTGCCAGCAGTTACTCCGGAGGCAGGTCGGCAGGAGCTTTCTTT.

The chain uses TRBV11-1 and TRBJ1-2, with D hard to call. Trimming removed 5 bases from V and 4 bases from J, with 5 bases in between. The germline CDR1 and CDR2 sequences are SGHAT and FQDESV (reference sequence). This CDR3 region has 11 residues. Here the CDR3 reads CASSGVYGYTF. CDR3 sequence (DNA): TGTGCCAGCAGCGGAGTCTATGGCTACACCTTC.

A note on this clone: Compared with germline, one end of the junction differs, possibly owing to a read error. The chain carries TRBV10-3 and TRBJ2-7; weak D call: TRBD2 (6 bases). This CDR3 contains 12 residues. CDR1 and CDR2 from the germline V gene are ENHRY and SYGVKD. The CDR3 nucleotides read TGTGCCATCAGTGAGTCCCTCCGGGACTTAAACTTC. It is translated as CAISESLRDLNF.

The V gene is TRBV27, the J gene TRBJ2-7; perhaps TRBD2 as D (5 bases). The germline V gene encodes CDR1 MNHEY and CDR2 SMNVEV (reference sequence). The V gene lost 0 bases and the J gene lost 5 bases, with 11 bases spanning the gap. This CDR3 region has 14 residues. CDR3: CASSLSFAGNEQYF. In nucleotides, the CDR3 is TGTGCCAGCAGTTTATCGTTCGCGGGTAACGAGCAGTACTTC.

This chain links TRBV9 with TRBJ1-3; D gene uncertain. The V end lost 0 bases, the J end lost 2 bases, and 6 bases lay between the germline ends. The CDR3 has 14 amino acids. CDR1 is SGDLS and CDR2 is YYNGEE in the germline V gene. The CDR3, as DNA: TGTGCCAGCAGCGTAGGCGTGGCTGGAAACACCATATATTTT. It translates to CASSVGVAGNTIYF.

This clone was found once. The CDR3 DNA is TGTGCCAGCAGTACAGGGAGTTCACCCCTCCACTTT. Residues: CASSTGSSPLHF. The chain combines TRBV28 with TRBJ1-6; a weak D match, TRBD1 (6 bases). Trimming shortened V by 5 bases and J by 9 bases, and 8 bases separated the two germline ends. Germline V gene sequence: CDR1 MDHEN, CDR2 SYDVKM. The CDR3 contains 12 residues. The variable domain in full, with the rest retrieved from reference TRBV28 and TRBJ1-6, is DVKVTQSSRYLVKRTGEKVFLECVQDMDHENMFWYRQDPGLGLRLIYFSYDVKMKEKGDIPEGYSVSREKKERFSLILESASTNQTSMYLCASSTGSSPLHFGNGTRLTVT.

This chain uses TRBV4-2 with TRBJ2-4; 8 nucleotides agree with TRBD2. Germline V gene sequence: CDR1 LGHNA, CDR2 YNFKEQ. The CDR3 runs to 16 residues. V was pared by 0 bases and J by 8 bases, with 9 bases of the junction left unmatched. The CDR3 DNA reads as TGTGCCAGCAGCCAAGAACGCAGCGGGAGAGTGGACATTCAGTACTTC. Its translation: CASSQERSGRVDIQYF.

The chain uses TRBV30 and TRBJ1-1, with TRBD1 matching 9 bases. Looked up from germline, CDR1 is GTSNPN and CDR2 is SVGIG (reference sequence). The length of the CDR3 is 16 residues. V gave up 1 base and J gave up 5 bases; unmatched junction bases: 11. CDR3 DNA: TGTGCCTGGAGTGCAGCCCTCGGGACAGGGCGTACTGAAGCTTTCTTT. Its translation is CAWSAALGTGRTEAFF.

V gene TRBV3-1 (or the pseudogene TRBV3-2) combines with J gene TRBJ2-5; D might be TRBD1 (6 bases). Looked up from germline, CDR1 is LGHDT and CDR2 is YNNKEL (reference sequence). The CDR3 spans 14 residues. Trimming stripped 8 bases from V and 2 bases from J, with 15 bases between. This chain's CDR3 is CASAGQGPQETQYF. In nucleotides, the CDR3 is TGTGCCAGCGCCGGGCAGGGGCCACAAGAGACCCAGTACTTC.

The V call is TRBV28, the J call TRBJ2-3; 9 nucleotides line up with TRBD2. This CDR3 comprises 16 residues. V lost 3 bases and J lost 2; bases outside the gene matches: 6. CDR1 is MDHEN and CDR2 is SYDVKM in the germline V gene. The CDR3 DNA reads TGTGCCAGCAGTTTTTCGACTAGCGGTTACACAGATACGCAGTATTTT. Translation gives CASSFSTSGYTDTQYF.

This chain links TRBV19 with TRBJ2-7; 9 bases match TRBD1. Losses at the gene ends were 7 bases for V and 4 bases for J; bases not matched to a gene: 8. Looked up from germline, CDR1 is LNHDA and CDR2 is SQIVND (reference sequence). This CDR3 has 14 residues. CDR3 region: CASMGQGPAYEQYF. CDR3 DNA sequence: TGTGCCAGTATGGGACAGGGACCCGCTTACGAGCAGTACTTC.

The genes are TRBV25-1 and TRBJ2-1; 15 nucleotides match TRBD2. The germline gives CDR1 MGHDK, CDR2 SYGVNS. Unmatched junction bases numbered 7, after V lost 4 bases and J lost 9 bases. CDR3 length equals 16 residues. This CDR3 is CASSGGLAGGRAEQFF. CDR3 nucleotide sequence: TGTGCCAGCAGTGGAGGACTAGCGGGAGGGCGGGCTGAGCAGTTCTTC.

The chain combines TRBV5-1 with TRBJ1-1, with D possibly matching TRBD1 (6 bases). This CDR3 has 15 amino acids. The germline CDR1 and CDR2 sequences are SGHRS and YFSETQ. Between the trimmed V and J ends, which lost 4 bases and 2 bases, there was a span of 15 bases. The CDR3: CASSPTTGRNTEAFF. CDR3 bases: TGCGCCAGCAGCCCCACGACAGGACGTAACACTGAAGCTTTCTTT.

The J gene is TRBJ2-1, the V gene TRBV7-3, with TRBD2 identical over 10 bases. The V and J ends lost 5 bases and 7 bases, in that order; junction bases with no gene match: 11. Germline V gives CDR1 SGHTA, CDR2 FQGTGA. This CDR3 spans 16 amino acids. CDR3 in amino acids: CASSPASGSWGNEQFF. The CDR3 DNA reads TGTGCCAGCAGCCCTGCTAGCGGGAGCTGGGGGAATGAGCAGTTCTTC.

The genes are TRBV19 and TRBJ2-7, with TRBD1 matching over 9 bases. Per germline, CDR1 LNHDA and CDR2 SQIVND (reference sequence). The CDR3 totals 17 residues. The J segment lost 2 bases and the V segment lost 7 bases, leaving 15 bases of the junction unmatched. The CDR3 protein is CASMPGQGSVGTYEQYF. For the CDR3, the DNA is TGTGCCAGTATGCCGGGACAGGGTTCCGTCGGAACCTACGAGCAGTACTTC.

This chain uses TRBV6-2 or TRBV6-3 with TRBJ2-7; 7 bases line up with TRBD2. The length of the CDR3 is 14 residues. V dropped 2 bases and J dropped 5; count of bases not matched to a gene: 6. The germline V gene has CDR1 MNHEY and CDR2 SVGEGT. CDR3 sequence: CASSYGRAINEQYF. For the CDR3, the DNA is TGTGCCAGCAGTTACGGGAGGGCCATAAACGAGCAGTACTTC.